This passage covers 7 T cell receptor beta chains from one sample sequenced in a study of CD8 T cells in ankylosing spondylitis. Their antigen targets remain unknown. Study observations and caveats: A TCR beta motif of seven or eight highly homologous variants appeared characteristic of ankylosing spondylitis blood.

Each CDR3 protein gets one entry after TCRdb re-called the 5' RACE reads with MiXCR. This sample has about 510,000 distinct CDR3 sequences, with less than 6% found just once. The sample was blood, either unsorted or a sorted T cell fraction (not recorded which). Receptors originate from a male donor with ankylosing spondylitis.

The chain is built from TRBV20-1 and TRBJ2-2; D is perhaps TRBD2 (5 bases). Trimming took off 3 bases at V and 7 bases at J, with 15 bases between the two ends. Germline V gene sequence: CDR1 DFQATT, CDR2 SNEGSKA (reference sequence). CDR3 length equals 14 residues. The DNA for the CDR3 is TGCAGTGCTAGTTATTCCCCTCGGGGCGGGGAGCTGTTTTTT. This sequence encodes CSASYSPRGGELFF.

This clonotype was seen at least ten times. CDR3 nucleotides: TGCGCCAGCAGCGTGATCGGGGGCAATGGCTACACCTTC. Amino acid sequence: CASSVIGGNGYTF. V gene TRBV5-1 combines with J gene TRBJ1-2; possible D gene TRBD1, 6 bases. Looked up from germline, CDR1 is SGHRS and CDR2 is YFSETQ. Trimming left V 4 bases short and J 6 bases short, with 13 bases between. The CDR3 covers 13 residues.

About this clonotype: A much more abundant neighbour one base away suggests this may be a read error. V is TRBV3-1 and J is TRBJ1-1; D uncertain. V shed 3 bases and J shed 3 bases, with 5 bases lying between them. The germline V gene has CDR1 LGHDT and CDR2 YNNKEL (reference sequence). The length of the CDR3 is 12 residues. The DNA of the CDR3 is TGTGCCAGCAGCCATTGGGACACTGAAGCTTTCTTT. Translated: CASSHWDTEAFF.

This clonotype was observed at least ten times. The chain uses TRBV7-2 and TRBJ1-6; D gene ambiguous. Per the germline V gene, CDR1 is SGHTA and CDR2 is FQGNSA. The V end lost 4 bases, the J end lost 10 bases, and 14 bases lay between the germline ends. CDR3 length equals 14 residues. Written as DNA, the CDR3 is TGTGCCAGCAGCTCCCGGTTGGGAGGATCACCCCTCCACTTT. It specifies CASSSRLGGSPLHF. The whole variable domain, remainder taken from reference TRBV7-2 and TRBJ1-6, is GAGVSQSPSNKVTEKGKDVELRCDPISGHTALYWYRQSLGQGLEFLIYFQGNSAPDKSGLPSDRFSAERTGGSVSTLTIQRTQQEDSAVYLCASSSRLGGSPLHFGNGTRLTVT.

This clonotype was counted at least ten times. The rearrangement uses TRBV4-3 and TRBJ1-4; no firm D call. Germline V gene data show CDR1 as LGHNA and CDR2 as YSLEER. The CDR3 has 15 amino acids. Trimming took 4 bases from V and 0 from J, leaving 9 bases between them. The CDR3 is CASSLGRATNEKLFF. CDR3 nucleotide sequence: TGCGCCAGCAGCCTGGGCCGTGCAACTAATGAAAAACTGTTTTTT.

This sequence joins TRBV11-2 and TRBJ2-5, with a tentative D call TRBD1 (6 bases). V lost 1 base and J 6 bases, leaving 15 bases between the germline ends. Germline CDR1 SGHAT, CDR2 FQNNGV. This CDR3 has 15 amino acids. CDR3 sequence: CASSLGTAPGQTQYF. The CDR3 DNA is TGTGCCAGCAGCTTAGGGACAGCCCCAGGGCAGACCCAGTACTTC.

This clonotype appeared many times. This chain uses TRBV6-5 with TRBJ2-5, with TRBD1 identical over 7 bases. The CDR3 runs to 12 residues. Trimming removed 7 bases from V and 7 bases from J; junction bases left unmatched: 6. Germline CDR1 is MNHEY and CDR2 is SVGAGI. As DNA, the CDR3 is TGTGCCAGCAATGACAGGGTGGGGACCCAGTACTTC. It specifies CASNDRVGTQYF.